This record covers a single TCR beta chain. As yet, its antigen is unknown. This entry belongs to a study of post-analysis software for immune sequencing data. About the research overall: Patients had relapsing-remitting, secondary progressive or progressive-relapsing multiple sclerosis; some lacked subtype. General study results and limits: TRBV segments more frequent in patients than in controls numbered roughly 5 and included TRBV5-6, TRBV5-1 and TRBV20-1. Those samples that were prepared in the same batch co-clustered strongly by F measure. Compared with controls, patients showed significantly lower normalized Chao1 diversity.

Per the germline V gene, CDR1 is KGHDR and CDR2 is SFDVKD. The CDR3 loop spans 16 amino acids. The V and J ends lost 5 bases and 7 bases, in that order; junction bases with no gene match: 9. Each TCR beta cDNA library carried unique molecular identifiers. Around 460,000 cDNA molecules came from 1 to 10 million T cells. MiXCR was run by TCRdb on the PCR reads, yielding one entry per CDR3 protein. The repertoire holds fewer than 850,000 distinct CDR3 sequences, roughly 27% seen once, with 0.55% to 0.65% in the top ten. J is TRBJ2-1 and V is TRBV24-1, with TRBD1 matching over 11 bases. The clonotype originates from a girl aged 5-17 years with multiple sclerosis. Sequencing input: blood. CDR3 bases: TGTGCCACCAGTGGTCCCGGGACAGGGGGGTTGAATGAGCAGTTCTTC. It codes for CATSGPGTGGLNEQFF.